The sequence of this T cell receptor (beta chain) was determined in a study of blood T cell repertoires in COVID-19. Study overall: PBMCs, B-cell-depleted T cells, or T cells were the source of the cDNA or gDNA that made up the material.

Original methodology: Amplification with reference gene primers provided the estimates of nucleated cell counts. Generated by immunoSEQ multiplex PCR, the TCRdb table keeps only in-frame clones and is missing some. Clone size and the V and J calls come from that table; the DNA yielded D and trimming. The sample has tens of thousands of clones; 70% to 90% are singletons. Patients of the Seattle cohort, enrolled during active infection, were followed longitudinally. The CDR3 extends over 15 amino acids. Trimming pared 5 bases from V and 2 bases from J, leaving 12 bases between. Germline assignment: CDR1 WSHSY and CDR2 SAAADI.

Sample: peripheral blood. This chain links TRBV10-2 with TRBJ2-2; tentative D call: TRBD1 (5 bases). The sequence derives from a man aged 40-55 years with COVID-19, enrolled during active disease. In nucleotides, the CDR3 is TGCGCCAGCAGTAGACAGAGTTACAACACCGGGGAGCTGTTTTTT. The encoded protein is CASSRQSYNTGELFF.